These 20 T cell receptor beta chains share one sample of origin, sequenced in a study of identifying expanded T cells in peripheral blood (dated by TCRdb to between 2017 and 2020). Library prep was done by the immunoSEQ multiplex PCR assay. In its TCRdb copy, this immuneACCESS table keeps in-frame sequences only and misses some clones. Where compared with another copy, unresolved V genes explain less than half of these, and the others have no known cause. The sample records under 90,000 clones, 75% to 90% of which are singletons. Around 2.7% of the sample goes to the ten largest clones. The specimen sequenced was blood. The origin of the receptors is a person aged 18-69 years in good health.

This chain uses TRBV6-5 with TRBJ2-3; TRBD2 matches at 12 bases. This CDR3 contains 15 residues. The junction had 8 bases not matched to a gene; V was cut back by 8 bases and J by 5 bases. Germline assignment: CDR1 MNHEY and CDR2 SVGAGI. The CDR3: CASRGGLAGIDTQYF. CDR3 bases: TGTGCCAGCCGAGGTGGACTAGCGGGAATAGATACGCAGTATTTT.

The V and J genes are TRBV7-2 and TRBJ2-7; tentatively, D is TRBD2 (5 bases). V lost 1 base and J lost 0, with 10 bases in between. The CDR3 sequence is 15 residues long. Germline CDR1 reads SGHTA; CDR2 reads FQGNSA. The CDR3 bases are TGTGCCAGCAGCTTAGGGCTAGCTCCCTCCTACGAGCAGTACTTC. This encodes CASSLGLAPSYEQYF.

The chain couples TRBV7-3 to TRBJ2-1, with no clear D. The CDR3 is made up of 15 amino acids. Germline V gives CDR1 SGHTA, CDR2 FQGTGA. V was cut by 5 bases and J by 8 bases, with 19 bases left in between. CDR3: CASSPNGLSGDEQFF. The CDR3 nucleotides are TGTGCCAGCAGCCCGAACGGTCTATCGGGCGATGAGCAGTTCTTC.

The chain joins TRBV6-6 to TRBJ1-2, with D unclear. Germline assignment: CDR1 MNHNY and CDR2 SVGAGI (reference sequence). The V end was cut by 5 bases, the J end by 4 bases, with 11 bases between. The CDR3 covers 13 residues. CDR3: CASSPDGSYGYTF. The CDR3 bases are TGTGCCAGCAGTCCCGATGGAAGCTATGGCTACACCTTC.

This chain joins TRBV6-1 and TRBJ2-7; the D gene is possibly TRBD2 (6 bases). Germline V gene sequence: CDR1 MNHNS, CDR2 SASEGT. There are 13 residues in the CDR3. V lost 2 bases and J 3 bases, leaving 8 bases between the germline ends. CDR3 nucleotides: TGTGCCAGCAGTGAAACTAGCAACTACGAGCAGTACTTC. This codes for CASSETSNYEQYF.

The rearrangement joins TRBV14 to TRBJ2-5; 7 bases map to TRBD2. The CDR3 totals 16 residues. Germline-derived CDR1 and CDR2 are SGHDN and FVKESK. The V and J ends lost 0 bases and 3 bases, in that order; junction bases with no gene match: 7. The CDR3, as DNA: TGTGCCAGCAGCCAAGAAACGGGGGGAGAAAAAGAGACCCAGTACTTC. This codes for CASSQETGGEKETQYF.

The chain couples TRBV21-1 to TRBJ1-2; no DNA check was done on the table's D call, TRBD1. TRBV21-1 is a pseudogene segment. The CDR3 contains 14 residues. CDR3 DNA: TGTGCCAGCAGCCTAGGGCAGGGCAGCTATGGCTACACCTTC. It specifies CASSLGQGSYGYTF.

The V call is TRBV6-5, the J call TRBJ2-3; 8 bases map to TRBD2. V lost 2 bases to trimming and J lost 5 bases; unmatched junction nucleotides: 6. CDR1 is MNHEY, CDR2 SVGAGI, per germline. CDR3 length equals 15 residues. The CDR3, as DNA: TGTGCCAGCAGTTACCCGGCGGGGGGAATAGATACGCAGTATTTT. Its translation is CASSYPAGGIDTQYF.

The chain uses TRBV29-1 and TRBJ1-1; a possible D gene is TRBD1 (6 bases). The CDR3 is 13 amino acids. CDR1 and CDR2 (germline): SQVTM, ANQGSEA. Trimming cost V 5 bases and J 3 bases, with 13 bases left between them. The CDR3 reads CSVPQGYDTEAFF. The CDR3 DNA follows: TGCAGCGTTCCACAGGGCTATGACACTGAAGCTTTCTTT.

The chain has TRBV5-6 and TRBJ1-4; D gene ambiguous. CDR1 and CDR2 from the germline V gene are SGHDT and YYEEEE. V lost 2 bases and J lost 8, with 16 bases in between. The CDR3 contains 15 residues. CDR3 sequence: CASSFRAGAGEKLFF. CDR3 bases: TGTGCCAGCAGCTTCCGCGCGGGCGCCGGGGAAAAACTGTTTTTT. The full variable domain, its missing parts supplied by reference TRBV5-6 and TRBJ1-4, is DAGVTQSPTHLIKTRGQQVTLRCSPKSGHDTVSWYQQALGQGPQFIFQYYEEEERQRGNFPDRFSGHQFPNYSSELNVNALLLGDSALYLCASSFRAGAGEKLFFGSGTQLSVL.

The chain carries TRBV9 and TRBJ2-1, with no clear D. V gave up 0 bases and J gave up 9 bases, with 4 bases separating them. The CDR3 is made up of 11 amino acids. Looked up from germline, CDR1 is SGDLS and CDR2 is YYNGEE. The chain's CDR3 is CASSVGAEQFF. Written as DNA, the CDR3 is TGTGCCAGCAGCGTAGGAGCTGAGCAGTTCTTC. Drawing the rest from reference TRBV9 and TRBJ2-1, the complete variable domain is DSGVTQTPKHLITATGQRVTLRCSPRSGDLSVYWYQQSLDQGLQFLIQYYNGEERAKGNILERFSAQQFPDLHSELNLSSLELGDSALYFCASSVGAEQFFGPGTRLTVL.

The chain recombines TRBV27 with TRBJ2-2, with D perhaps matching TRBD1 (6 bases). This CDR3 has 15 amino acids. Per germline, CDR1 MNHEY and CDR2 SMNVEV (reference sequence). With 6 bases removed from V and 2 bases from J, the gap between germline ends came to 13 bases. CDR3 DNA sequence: TGTGCCAGCAGACCAGGGGATCTAAACACCGGGGAGCTGTTTTTT. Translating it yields CASRPGDLNTGELFF.

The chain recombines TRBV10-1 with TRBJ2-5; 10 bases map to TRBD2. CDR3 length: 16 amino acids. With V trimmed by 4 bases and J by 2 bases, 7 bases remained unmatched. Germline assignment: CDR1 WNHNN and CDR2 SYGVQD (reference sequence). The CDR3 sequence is CASSGTQRGGQETQYF. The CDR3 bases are TGCGCCAGCAGTGGCACCCAGCGGGGGGGACAAGAGACCCAGTACTTC.

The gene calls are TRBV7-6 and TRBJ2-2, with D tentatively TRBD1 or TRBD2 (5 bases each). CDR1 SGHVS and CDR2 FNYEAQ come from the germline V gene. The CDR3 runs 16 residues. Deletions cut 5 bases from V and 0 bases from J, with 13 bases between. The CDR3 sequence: CASSKWDGANTGELFF. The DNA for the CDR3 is TGTGCCAGCAGCAAGTGGGACGGCGCGAACACCGGGGAGCTGTTTTTT.

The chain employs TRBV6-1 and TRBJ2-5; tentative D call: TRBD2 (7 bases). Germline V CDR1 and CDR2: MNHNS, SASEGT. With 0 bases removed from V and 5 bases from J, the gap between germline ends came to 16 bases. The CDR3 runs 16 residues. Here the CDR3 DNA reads TGTGCCAGCAGTGAAGCGCTCGGCGGGGGCGGGGAGACCCAGTACTTC. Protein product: CASSEALGGGGETQYF.

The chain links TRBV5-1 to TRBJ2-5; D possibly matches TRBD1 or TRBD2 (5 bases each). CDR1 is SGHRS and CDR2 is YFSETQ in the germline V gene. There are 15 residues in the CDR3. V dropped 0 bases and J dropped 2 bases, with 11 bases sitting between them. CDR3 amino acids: CASSLVVEGQETQYF. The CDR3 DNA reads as TGCGCCAGCAGCTTGGTGGTCGAGGGGCAAGAGACCCAGTACTTC.

CDR3 residues: CASSRYQQTYEQYF. The CDR3 nucleotides are TGTGCCAGCAGTCGCTACCAACAGACATACGAGCAGTACTTC. The chain couples TRBV27 to TRBJ2-7, with unresolved D. The CDR3 consists of 14 residues. Looked up from germline, CDR1 is MNHEY and CDR2 is SMNVEV (reference sequence). V was clipped by 5 bases and J by 4 bases, with 15 bases between them.

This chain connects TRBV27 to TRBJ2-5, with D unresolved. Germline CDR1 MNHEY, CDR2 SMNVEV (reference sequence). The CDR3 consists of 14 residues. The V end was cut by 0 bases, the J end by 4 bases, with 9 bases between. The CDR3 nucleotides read TGTGCCAGCAGTTTATCGATGATTGGAGAGACCCAGTACTTC. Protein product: CASSLSMIGETQYF.

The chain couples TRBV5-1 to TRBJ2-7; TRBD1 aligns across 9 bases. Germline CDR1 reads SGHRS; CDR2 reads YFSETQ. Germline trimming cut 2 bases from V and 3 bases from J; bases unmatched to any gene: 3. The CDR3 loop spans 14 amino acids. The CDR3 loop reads CASSFRDRVYEQYF. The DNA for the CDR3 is TGCGCCAGCAGCTTCCGGGACAGGGTCTACGAGCAGTACTTC.

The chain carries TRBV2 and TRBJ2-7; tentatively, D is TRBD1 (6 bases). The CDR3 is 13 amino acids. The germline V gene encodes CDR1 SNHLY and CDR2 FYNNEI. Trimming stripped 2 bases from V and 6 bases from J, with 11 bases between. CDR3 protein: CASSEFVGGEQYF. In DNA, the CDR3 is TGTGCCAGCAGTGAATTTGTAGGGGGCGAGCAGTACTTC.